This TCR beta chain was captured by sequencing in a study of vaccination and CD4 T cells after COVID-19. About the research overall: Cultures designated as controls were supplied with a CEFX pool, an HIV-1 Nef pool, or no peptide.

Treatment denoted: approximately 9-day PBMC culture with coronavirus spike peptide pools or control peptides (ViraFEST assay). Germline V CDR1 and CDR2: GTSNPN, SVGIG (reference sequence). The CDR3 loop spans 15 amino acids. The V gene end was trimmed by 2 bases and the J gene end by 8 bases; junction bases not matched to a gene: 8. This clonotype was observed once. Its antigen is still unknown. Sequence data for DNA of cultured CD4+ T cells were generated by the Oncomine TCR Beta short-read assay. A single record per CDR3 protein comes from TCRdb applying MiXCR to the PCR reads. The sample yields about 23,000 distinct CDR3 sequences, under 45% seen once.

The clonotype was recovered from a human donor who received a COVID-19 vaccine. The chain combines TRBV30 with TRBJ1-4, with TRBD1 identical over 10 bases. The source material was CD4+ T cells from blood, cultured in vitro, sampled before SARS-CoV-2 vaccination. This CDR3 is CAWSLTGTGAEKLFF. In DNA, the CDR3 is TGTGCCTGGAGTTTGACCGGGACAGGGGCCGAAAAACTGTTTTTT.